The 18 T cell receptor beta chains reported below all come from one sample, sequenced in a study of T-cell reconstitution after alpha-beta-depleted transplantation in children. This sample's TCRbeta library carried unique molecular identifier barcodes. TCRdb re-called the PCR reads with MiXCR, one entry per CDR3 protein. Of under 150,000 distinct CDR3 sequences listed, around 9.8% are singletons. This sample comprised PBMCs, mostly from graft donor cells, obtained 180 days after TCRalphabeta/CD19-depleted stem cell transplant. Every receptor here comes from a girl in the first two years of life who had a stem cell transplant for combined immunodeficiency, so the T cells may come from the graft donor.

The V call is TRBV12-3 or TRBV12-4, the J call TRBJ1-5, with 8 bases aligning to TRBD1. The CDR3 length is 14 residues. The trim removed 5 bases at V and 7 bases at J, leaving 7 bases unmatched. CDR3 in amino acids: CASSTRDRTQPQHF. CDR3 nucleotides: TGTGCCAGCAGTACTCGGGACAGGACCCAGCCCCAGCATTTT.

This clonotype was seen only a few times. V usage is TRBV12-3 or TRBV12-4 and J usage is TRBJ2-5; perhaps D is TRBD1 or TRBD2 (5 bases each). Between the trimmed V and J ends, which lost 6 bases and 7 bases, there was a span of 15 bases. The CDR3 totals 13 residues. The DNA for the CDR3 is TGTGCCAGCAGCCCCGGGGACGAATGGACCCAGTACTTC. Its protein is CASSPGDEWTQYF.

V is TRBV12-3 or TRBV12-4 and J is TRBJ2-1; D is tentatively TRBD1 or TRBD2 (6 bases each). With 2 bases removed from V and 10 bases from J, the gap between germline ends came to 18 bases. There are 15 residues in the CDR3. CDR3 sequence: CASSLYSGAFGEQFF. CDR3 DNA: TGTGCCAGCAGTTTATATTCGGGGGCCTTTGGAGAGCAGTTCTTC.

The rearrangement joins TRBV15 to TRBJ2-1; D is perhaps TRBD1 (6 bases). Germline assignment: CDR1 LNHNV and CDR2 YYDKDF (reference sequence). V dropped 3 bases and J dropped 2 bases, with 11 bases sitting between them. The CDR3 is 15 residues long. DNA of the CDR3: TGTGCCACCAGCAGTGCCCCAGGGGCCTACAATGAGCAGTTCTTC. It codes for CATSSAPGAYNEQFF.

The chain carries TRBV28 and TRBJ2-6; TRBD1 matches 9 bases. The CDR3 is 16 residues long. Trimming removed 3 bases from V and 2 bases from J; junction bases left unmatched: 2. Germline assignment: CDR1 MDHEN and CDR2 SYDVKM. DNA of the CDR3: TGTGCCAGCAGTTTTGACAGGGGGGCTGGGGCCAACGTCCTGACTTTC. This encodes CASSFDRGAGANVLTF.

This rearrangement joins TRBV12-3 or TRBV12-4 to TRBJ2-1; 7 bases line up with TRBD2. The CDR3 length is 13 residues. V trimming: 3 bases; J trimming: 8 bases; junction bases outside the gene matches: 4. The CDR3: CASSFQAGDEQFF. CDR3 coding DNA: TGTGCCAGCAGTTTCCAGGCGGGGGATGAGCAGTTCTTC.

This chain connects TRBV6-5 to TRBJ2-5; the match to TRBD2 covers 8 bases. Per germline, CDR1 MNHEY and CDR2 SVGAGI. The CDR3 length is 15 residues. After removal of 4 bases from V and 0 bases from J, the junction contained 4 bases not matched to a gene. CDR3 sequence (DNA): TGTGCCAGCAGTTGGGGACTAGGAAACCAAGAGACCCAGTACTTC. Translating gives CASSWGLGNQETQYF.

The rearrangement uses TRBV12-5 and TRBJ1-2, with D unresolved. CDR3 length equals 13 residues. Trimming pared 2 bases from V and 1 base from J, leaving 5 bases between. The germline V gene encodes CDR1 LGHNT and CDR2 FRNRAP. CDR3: CASGLFLNYGYTF. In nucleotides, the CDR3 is TGTGCTAGTGGTTTGTTCCTTAACTATGGCTACACCTTC.

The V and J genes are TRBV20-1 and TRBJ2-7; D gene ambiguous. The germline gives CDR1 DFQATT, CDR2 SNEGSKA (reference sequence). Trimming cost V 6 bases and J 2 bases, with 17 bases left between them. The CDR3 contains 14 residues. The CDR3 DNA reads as TGCAGTGCAGCCCCCTCTACAGAGACCTACGAGCAGTACTTC. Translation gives CSAAPSTETYEQYF.

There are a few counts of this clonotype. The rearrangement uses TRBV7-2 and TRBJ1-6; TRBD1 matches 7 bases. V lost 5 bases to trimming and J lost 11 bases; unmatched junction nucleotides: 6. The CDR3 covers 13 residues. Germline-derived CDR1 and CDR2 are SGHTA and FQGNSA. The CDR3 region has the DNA TGTGCCAGCAGCGTCCCGACAGGGACACCCCTCCACTTT. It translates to CASSVPTGTPLHF.

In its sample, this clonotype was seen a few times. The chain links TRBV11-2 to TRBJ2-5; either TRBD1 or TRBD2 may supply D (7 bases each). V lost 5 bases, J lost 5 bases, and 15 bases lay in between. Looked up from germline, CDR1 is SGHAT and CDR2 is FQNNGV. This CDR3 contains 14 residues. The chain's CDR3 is CASSPRQGGETQYF. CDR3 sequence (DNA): TGTGCCAGCAGCCCCCGACAGGGAGGGGAGACCCAGTACTTC. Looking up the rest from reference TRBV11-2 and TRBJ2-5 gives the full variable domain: EAGVAQSPRYKIIEKRQSVAFWCNPISGHATLYWYQQILGQGPKLLIQFQNNGVVDDSQLPKDRFSAERLKGVDSTLKIQPAKLEDSAVYLCASSPRQGGETQYFGPGTRLLVL.

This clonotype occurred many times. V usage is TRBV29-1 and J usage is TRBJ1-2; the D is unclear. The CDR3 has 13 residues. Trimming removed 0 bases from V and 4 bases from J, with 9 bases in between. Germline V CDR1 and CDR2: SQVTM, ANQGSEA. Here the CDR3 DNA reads TGCAGCGTTGAAGATTTTGAGTCCTATGGCTACACCTTC. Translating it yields CSVEDFESYGYTF.

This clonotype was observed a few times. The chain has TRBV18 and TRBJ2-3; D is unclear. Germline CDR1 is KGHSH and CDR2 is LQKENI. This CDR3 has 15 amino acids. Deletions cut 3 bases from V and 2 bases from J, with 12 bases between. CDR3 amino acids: CASSPMDRPTDTQYF. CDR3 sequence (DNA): TGTGCCAGCTCACCGATGGACCGTCCCACAGATACGCAGTATTTT.

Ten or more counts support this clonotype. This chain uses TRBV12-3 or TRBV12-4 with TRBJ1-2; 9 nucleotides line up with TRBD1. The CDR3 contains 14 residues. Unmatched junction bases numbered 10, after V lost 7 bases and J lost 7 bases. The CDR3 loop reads CASKPGQGRAGYTF. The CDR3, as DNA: TGTGCCAGCAAACCGGGACAGGGAAGGGCTGGCTACACCTTC.

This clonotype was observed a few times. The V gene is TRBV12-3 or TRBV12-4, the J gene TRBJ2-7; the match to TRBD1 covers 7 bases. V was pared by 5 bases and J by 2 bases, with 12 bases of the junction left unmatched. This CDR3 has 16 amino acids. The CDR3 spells CASSPHLTGFTYEQYF. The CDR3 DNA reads TGTGCCAGCAGTCCACACCTGACAGGGTTCACCTACGAGCAGTACTTC.

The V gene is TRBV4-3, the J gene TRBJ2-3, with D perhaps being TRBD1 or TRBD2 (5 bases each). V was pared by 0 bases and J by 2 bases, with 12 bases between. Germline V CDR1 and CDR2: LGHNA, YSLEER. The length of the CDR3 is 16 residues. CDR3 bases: TGCGCCAGCAGCCAAGATTGGGGACCACACACAGATACGCAGTATTTT. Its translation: CASSQDWGPHTDTQYF.

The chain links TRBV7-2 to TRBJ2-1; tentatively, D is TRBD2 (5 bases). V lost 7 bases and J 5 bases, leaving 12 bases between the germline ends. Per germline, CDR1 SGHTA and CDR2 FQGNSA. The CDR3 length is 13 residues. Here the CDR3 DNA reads TGTGCCAGCACGCGTCGGGGAAACAATGAGCAGTTCTTC. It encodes CASTRRGNNEQFF.

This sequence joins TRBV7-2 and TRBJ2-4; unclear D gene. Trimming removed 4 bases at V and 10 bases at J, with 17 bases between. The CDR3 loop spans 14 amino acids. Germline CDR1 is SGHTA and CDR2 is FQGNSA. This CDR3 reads CASSSLPVFGIQYF. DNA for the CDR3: TGTGCCAGCAGCTCCCTCCCGGTCTTTGGGATTCAGTACTTC.